The 16 T cell receptor beta chains below were found in one sample sequenced in a study of human T cells and chemical hapten exposure. This sample's time point: pre-sensitization, week 0. Described treatment: therapeutic diphenylcyclopropenone sensitization with weekly scalp DPC. TCRdb re-analysed the RACE reads in MiXCR, keeping a single row per CDR3 protein. The sample lists about 61,000 distinct CDR3 sequences, 6.5% to 8.5% occurring once. Specimen: whole blood, collected in connection with sensitization to the hapten diphenylcyclopropenone (DPC). The source is a young woman with alopecia areata. Some clones in this sample may be carry-over from other donors' samples.

This clonotype was counted many times. The J gene is TRBJ2-3, the V gene TRBV7-2, with TRBD2 matching 8 bases. There are 14 residues in the CDR3. Germline loops: CDR1 SGHTA, CDR2 FQGNSA. V gave up 10 bases and J gave up 1 base; unmatched junction bases: 7. The CDR3 is CATELAAGTDTQYF. CDR3 coding DNA: TGTGCCACCGAACTAGCGGCCGGCACAGATACGCAGTATTTT.

This clonotype was counted many times. The chain recombines TRBV4-1 with TRBJ2-7, with 8 bases that match TRBD2. Germline-derived CDR1 and CDR2 are MGHRA and YSYEKL. V lost 1 base, J lost 1 base, and 3 bases stayed unmatched. This CDR3 region has 15 residues. CDR3 sequence reads: CASSQVLAGSYEQYF. CDR3 DNA: TGCGCCAGCAGCCAAGTTTTAGCGGGGTCCTACGAGCAGTACTTC.

This clonotype has only a few counts. The chain employs TRBV5-4 and TRBJ2-3; D ambiguous. Germline V gene data show CDR1 as SGHNT and CDR2 as YYREEE (reference sequence). CDR3 length equals 13 residues. The V end was cut by 1 base, the J end by 1 base, with 4 bases between. CDR3 amino acids: CASSLQGTDTQYF. The CDR3 DNA reads TGTGCCAGCAGCTTGCAGGGCACAGATACGCAGTATTTT.

The chain is built from TRBV5-1 and TRBJ1-5, with D perhaps matching TRBD1 (5 bases). The CDR3 is 16 amino acids. V was shortened by 2 bases and J by 2 bases, with 14 bases between the two germline ends. In germline, CDR1 is SGHRS, CDR2 YFSETQ. Here the CDR3 reads CASSFPHRSGNQPQHF. In DNA form, the CDR3 reads TGCGCCAGCAGCTTCCCTCACAGGAGTGGCAATCAGCCCCAGCATTTT.

There are many counts of this clonotype. The rearrangement links TRBV5-1 to TRBJ2-7, with D unresolved. V was pared by 0 bases and J by 4 bases, with 11 bases between. CDR1 and CDR2 from the germline V gene are SGHRS and YFSETQ. The CDR3 runs to 14 residues. CDR3 nucleotide sequence: TGCGCCAGCAGCTTGGTCCAGACCACATACGAGCAGTACTTC. Its protein product is CASSLVQTTYEQYF.

In its sample, this clonotype was seen many times. The V and J genes are TRBV6-6 and TRBJ2-3, with 9 bases that match TRBD2. This CDR3 is built from 16 residues. The germline V gene encodes CDR1 MNHNY and CDR2 SVGAGI (reference sequence). V dropped 6 bases and J dropped 2; count of bases not matched to a gene: 9. The CDR3: CASSHPQRGATDTQYF. CDR3 DNA sequence: TGTGCCAGCAGCCACCCACAGCGGGGGGCCACAGATACGCAGTATTTT.

This clonotype was counted many times. This rearrangement joins TRBV7-2 to TRBJ1-5; D call uncertain. The CDR3 totals 13 residues. The ends were cut back, 5 bases at V and 2 bases at J, with 7 bases in the middle. CDR1 and CDR2 from the germline V gene are SGHTA and FQGNSA. The CDR3, as DNA: TGTGCCAGCAGCCTTACAGGCAATCAGCCCCAGCATTTT. Translation: CASSLTGNQPQHF.

The table lists this clonotype with many counts. The chain couples TRBV6-5 to TRBJ1-1, with D maybe TRBD1 (6 bases). The length of the CDR3 is 15 residues. From germline, CDR1 is MNHEY and CDR2 SVGAGI. Trimming took off 5 bases at V and 4 bases at J, with 17 bases between the two ends. The CDR3 loop reads CASSKTGKAATEAFF. The CDR3 DNA reads TGTGCCAGCAGTAAAACAGGGAAAGCTGCCACTGAAGCTTTCTTT.

This clonotype was counted at least ten times. The rearrangement uses TRBV7-9 and TRBJ2-3, with TRBD2 identical over 15 bases. This CDR3 contains 16 residues. CDR1 and CDR2 (germline): SEHNR, FQNEAQ (reference sequence). V gave up 5 bases and J gave up 6 bases; unmatched junction bases: 6. This CDR3 is CASSPGTSGGLDTQYF. The CDR3 DNA sequence: TGTGCCAGCAGCCCCGGGACTAGCGGGGGGTTGGATACGCAGTATTTT.

This clonotype was detected ten times or more. This chain joins TRBV6-1 and TRBJ1-1; D is undetermined. CDR1 and CDR2 from the germline V gene are MNHNS and SASEGT. V shed 3 bases and J shed 5 bases, with 10 bases lying between them. CDR3 length equals 13 residues. This chain's CDR3 is CASSDQKRTEAFF. As DNA, the CDR3 is TGTGCCAGCAGTGACCAAAAAAGGACTGAAGCTTTCTTT.

The gene calls are TRBV6-1 and TRBJ2-7, with 7 bases aligning to TRBD1. J lost 3 bases, V lost 10 bases, and 12 bases had no gene match. The CDR3 is 14 amino acids. Germline assignment: CDR1 MNHNS and CDR2 SASEGT. In nucleotides, the CDR3 is TGTGCCACCGTGCGGACAGGTCAAAACTACGAGCAGTACTTC. Translation: CATVRTGQNYEQYF.

The sample holds a few counts of this clonotype. The rearrangement joins TRBV7-9 to TRBJ1-1; possible D gene TRBD1, 6 bases. The germline gives CDR1 SEHNR, CDR2 FQNEAQ (reference sequence). This CDR3 contains 16 residues. The V end was cut by 3 bases, the J end by 2 bases, with 16 bases between. CDR3 nucleotide sequence: TGTGCCAGCAGCTTGGGGTCCGGGACACCTAACACTGAAGCTTTCTTT. Translating gives CASSLGSGTPNTEAFF.

The V and J genes are TRBV9 and TRBJ1-6; maybe TRBD1 (5 bases). Germline lookup yields CDR1 SGDLS and CDR2 YYNGEE. V was shortened by 0 bases and J by 11 bases, with 15 bases between the two germline ends. The CDR3 is made up of 15 amino acids. This CDR3 is CASSVGGDRRAPLHF. In DNA form, the CDR3 reads TGTGCCAGCAGCGTAGGAGGGGATAGGAGGGCACCCCTCCACTTT.

In this sample, this clonotype turned up many times. V usage is TRBV3-1 and J usage is TRBJ2-3; TRBD2 might be the D (6 bases). Trimming took off 1 base at V and 2 bases at J, with 22 bases between the two ends. CDR3 size: 19 residues. The germline V gene encodes CDR1 LGHDT and CDR2 YNNKEL (reference sequence). The CDR3 DNA reads TGTGCCAGCAGCCAAGCAAGACCGTGGGGACTGAGCCCCACAGATACGCAGTATTTT. It codes for CASSQARPWGLSPTDTQYF.

This clonotype appeared many times. The chain has TRBV12-3 or TRBV12-4 and TRBJ1-1, with 7 bases that match TRBD1. Losses at the gene ends were 5 bases for V and 5 bases for J; bases not matched to a gene: 11. The CDR3 loop spans 15 amino acids. CDR3 in amino acids: CASSLTGVIGTEAFF. The CDR3 bases are TGTGCCAGCAGTCTTACAGGGGTTATAGGGACTGAAGCTTTCTTT.

This clonotype appeared a few times. A read error may account for a junction end that differs from germline. The V and J genes are TRBV5-1 and TRBJ1-2; 10 nucleotides align to TRBD1. From germline, CDR1 is SGHRS and CDR2 YFSETQ. This CDR3 is built from 14 residues. Written as DNA, the CDR3 is TGCGCCAGCAGCAGCCGGGACAGGGGCTATGGCGACACCTTC. As protein: CASSSRDRGYGDTF.